The rows below give T cell receptor beta chains drawn from one sample of a study of CD8+ T cells in alopecia areata. Using immunoSEQ multiplex PCR, the repertoire was profiled, and TCRdb retains in-frame clones only, with some absent. The sample has fewer than 200,000 clones, 59% seen once. Sample: CD4+ T cells sorted from blood, taken at week 0. All receptors come from a human donor with alopecia areata. The CDR3 runs from the conserved cysteine through the conserved F or W. The order of the fields is D gene, J gene, clone size, V gene, CDR3 DNA, CDR3 protein. D genes are given only for firm matches. Some rows have no size entry. The others give once, few or many, or a class for an expanded clone.

D: NA; J: TRBJ2-5; size: NA; V: TRBV27; DNA: TGTGCCAGCAGTCCACGGGCGGTGGGGCGGCACCAAGAGACCCAGTACTTC; CDR3: CASSPRAVGRHQETQYF
D: NA; J: TRBJ1-4; size: NA; V: TRBV13; DNA: TGTGCCAGCAGTCGGGAGGAAAAACTGTTTTTT; CDR3: CASSREEKLFF
D: TRBD1; J: TRBJ2-7; size: NA; V: TRBV18; DNA: TGTGCCAGCTCACCGGGACAGGGGGCCGAGCAGTACTTC; CDR3: CASSPGQGAEQYF
D: NA; J: TRBJ1-4; size: few; V: TRBV2; DNA: TGTGCCAGCAGTGAACTAGAAAAACTGTTTTTT; CDR3: CASSELEKLFF
D: NA; J: TRBJ2-2; size: NA; V: TRBV4-1; DNA: TGCGCCAGCAGCCGAATTTCAGGGGACACCGGGGAGCTGTTTTTT; CDR3: CASSRISGDTGELFF
D: NA; J: TRBJ2-3; size: NA; V: TRBV9; DNA: TGTGCCAGCAGCCGAGGGACAGATACGCAGTATTTT; CDR3: CASSRGTDTQYF
D: NA; J: TRBJ2-5; size: NA; V: TRBV11-3; DNA: TGTGCCAGCTCCCGGGCGGCGATACAAGAGACCCAGTACTTC; CDR3: CASSRAAIQETQYF
D: NA; J: TRBJ1-1; size: few; V: TRBV6-5; DNA: TGTGCCAGCAGAGAAGGGGACCAAGAAGCTTTCTTT; CDR3: CASREGDQEAFF
D: TRBD1; J: TRBJ2-5; size: NA; V: TRBV18; DNA: TGTGCCAGCTCACCAAGGGCAGGGGGCCAAGAGACCCAGTACTTC; CDR3: CASSPRAGGQETQYF
D: NA; J: TRBJ1-5; size: NA; V: TRBV7-2; DNA: TGTGCCAGCAGCTTAGTGGGTCAGCCCCAGCATTTT; CDR3: CASSLVGQPQHF
D: TRBD2; J: TRBJ2-3; size: NA; V: TRBV11-2; DNA: TGTGCCAGCAGCCAAGGGACTAGCGGGGGTGTAGGGACGCAGTATTTT; CDR3: CASSQGTSGGVGTQYF
D: NA; J: TRBJ1-4; size: NA; V: TRBV7-2; DNA: TGTGCCAGCAGCTCCGGGACTCGTGAAAAACTGTTTTTT; CDR3: CASSSGTREKLFF
D: NA; J: TRBJ2-3; size: NA; V: TRBV29-1; DNA: TGCAGCGGCGCGGCGGGTGGCACAGATACGCAGTATTTT; CDR3: CSGAAGGTDTQYF
D: TRBD1; J: TRBJ2-5; size: NA; V: TRBV5-1; DNA: TGCGCCAGCAGCTCCACCGGGACAGGGTCGGAGACCCAGTACTTC; CDR3: CASSSTGTGSETQYF
D: NA; J: TRBJ2-5; size: NA; V: TRBV19; DNA: TGTGCCAGTTCTAAGACGGATCAAGAGACCCAGTACTTC; CDR3: CASSKTDQETQYF
D: TRBD1; J: TRBJ2-7; size: NA; V: TRBV6-5; DNA: TGTGCCAGCAGGGGGACAGTTTACGAGCAGTACTTC; CDR3: CASRGTVYEQYF
D: NA; J: TRBJ2-7; size: few; V: TRBV4-1; DNA: TGCGCCAGCAGCCAAGGTGGGGCAGGGGGGTTTTACGAGCAGTACTTC; CDR3: CASSQGGAGGFYEQYF
D: NA; J: TRBJ2-3; size: NA; V: TRBV30; DNA: TGTGCCTTCAGTAGCACAGATACGCAGTATTTT; CDR3: CAFSSTDTQYF
D: TRBD1; J: TRBJ1-5; size: NA; V: TRBV4-1; DNA: TGCGCCAGCAGCCTCATGGTTGGACAGGGCAATCAGCCCCAGCATTTT; CDR3: CASSLMVGQGNQPQHF
D: NA; J: TRBJ2-6; size: once; V: TRBV10-3; DNA: TGTGCCATCAGTGAAACAGGGCCTGGGGCCAACGTCCTGACTTTC; CDR3: CAISETGPGANVLTF
D: NA; J: TRBJ2-1; size: NA; V: TRBV29-1; DNA: TGCAGCGCCCCCGAGCAGTTCTTC; CDR3: CSAPEQFF
D: TRBD1; J: TRBJ1-2; size: NA; V: TRBV4-2; DNA: TGTGCCAGCAGCCAGACAGGGGGATCTGGCTACACCTTC; CDR3: CASSQTGGSGYTF
D: NA; J: TRBJ1-5; size: many; V: TRBV15; DNA: TGTGCCACCAGCAGAGACCCCGGGGGCAATCAGCCCCAGCATTTT; CDR3: CATSRDPGGNQPQHF
D: NA; J: TRBJ1-1; size: NA; V: TRBV7-9; DNA: TGTGCCAGCAGCCCACAGGGTCACACTGAAGCTTTCTTT; CDR3: CASSPQGHTEAFF
D: NA; J: TRBJ2-5; size: NA; V: TRBV11-3; DNA: TGTGCCAGCGCCCCCGGGAAGGGACGAGAGACCCAGTACTTC; CDR3: CASAPGKGRETQYF
D: TRBD1; J: TRBJ2-7; size: NA; V: TRBV30; DNA: TGTGCCTGGAGCCCCCTGGACCGGGACAGGGTTGGTGGGGAGCAGTACTTC; CDR3: CAWSPLDRDRVGGEQYF
D: NA; J: TRBJ2-2; size: NA; V: TRBV7-9; DNA: TGTGCCAGCAGCCTGGGTGGGACGAACACCGGGGAGCTGTTTTTT; CDR3: CASSLGGTNTGELFF
D: TRBD2; J: TRBJ2-3; size: NA; V: TRBV5-1; DNA: TGCGCCAGCAGCGTACTAGCGGATACGCAGTATTTT; CDR3: CASSVLADTQYF
D: NA; J: TRBJ2-2; size: NA; V: TRBV10-1; DNA: TGCGCCAGCAGTGCAACCCCAACCGGGGAGCTGTTTTTT; CDR3: CASSATPTGELFF
D: NA; J: TRBJ2-3; size: NA; V: TRBV5-1; DNA: TGCGCCAGCAGCTTGGCCGGGCCCTCAGATACGCAGTATTTT; CDR3: CASSLAGPSDTQYF
D: NA; J: TRBJ1-6; size: NA; V: TRBV27; DNA: TGTGCCAGCAGGGCAGGGGATTCACCCCTCCACTTT; CDR3: CASRAGDSPLHF
D: TRBD1; J: TRBJ1-1; size: NA; V: TRBV6-6; DNA: TGTGCCAGCAGTTCGACAGGGGGGATGAAGACTGAAGCTTTCTTT; CDR3: CASSSTGGMKTEAFF
D: NA; J: TRBJ2-5; size: NA; V: TRBV2; DNA: TGTGCCAGCAGTGAAAGGGCCGAGACCCAGTACTTC; CDR3: CASSERAETQYF
D: TRBD1; J: TRBJ1-1; size: NA; V: TRBV25-1; DNA: TGTGCCAGCAGTGGACAGGGCGGGGACACTGAAGCTTTCTTT; CDR3: CASSGQGGDTEAFF
D: NA; J: TRBJ2-3; size: NA; V: TRBV29-1; DNA: TGCAGCTCCGGGGACCCTAGCACAGATACGCAGTATTTT; CDR3: CSSGDPSTDTQYF
D: NA; J: TRBJ1-2; size: NA; V: TRBV6-6; DNA: TGTGCCAGCAGTGGGACCTACAGTGACTATGGCTACACCTTC; CDR3: CASSGTYSDYGYTF
D: TRBD1; J: TRBJ1-2; size: NA; V: TRBV14; DNA: TGTGCCAGCAGCCCACATCCAGGTTTTGGACAGGGAAGTAACTATGGCTACACCTTC; CDR3: CASSPHPGFGQGSNYGYTF
D: TRBD2; J: TRBJ2-2; size: NA; V: TRBV7-9; DNA: TGTGCCAGCAGCTGCATCGGGACTAAGAGGTGCACCGGGGAGCTGTTTTTT; CDR3: CASSCIGTKRCTGELFF